The rows below give T cell receptor beta chains drawn from one sample of a study of OX40 agonist ivuxolimab in advanced cancers. TCRdb's table, derived via immunoSEQ multiplex PCR, lists solely in-frame clones and lacks some. The sample has about 90,000 clones, 70% to 90% seen once. The specimen was CD4+ or CD8+ T cells sorted from blood, collected in a trial of the OX40 agonist ivuxolimab. These receptors came from an adult with an advanced solid tumor such as melanoma, head and neck, liver or kidney cancer. Each CDR3 is given without its conserved first and last residue. Fields, in order: clone size, V gene, D gene, CDR3 protein. A D gene is named only where the DNA matches it firmly. Clone size is shown for a subset of rows, as once, few, many or a class of expanded clone.

size: .
V: TRBV30
D: TRBD2
CDR3: AWSVLAGTDTQY

size: .
V: TRBV28
D: .
CDR3: ASSLPSTGGDIQY

size: .
V: TRBV11-2
D: .
CDR3: ASSPQGFTGEQY

size: .
V: TRBV28
D: .
CDR3: ASSLDSYTDTQY

size: once
V: TRBV19
D: .
CDR3: ASSITRNTGELF

size: .
V: TRBV7-9
D: TRBD1
CDR3: ASSPGTGVPKLF

size: .
V: TRBV7-9
D: .
CDR3: ASSSEREYFGNQPQH

size: .
V: TRBV7-8
D: .
CDR3: ASSWARSSYEQY

size: .
V: TRBV5-3
D: .
CDR3: ARKRRAQETQY

size: once
V: TRBV7-2
D: .
CDR3: ASSLGTWAAQETQY

size: .
V: TRBV27
D: .
CDR3: ASRRPASTDTQY

size: .
V: TRBV30
D: .
CDR3: AWNPIAEGEQF

size: .
V: TRBV30
D: .
CDR3: AWETRVGGKSDEQF

size: .
V: TRBV2
D: .
CDR3: ASHIDSLWGTDTQY

size: .
V: TRBV6-4
D: TRBD1
CDR3: ASSPGQGSNEQF

size: few
V: TRBV6-1
D: TRBD1
CDR3: ASSGRQGWGYT

size: .
V: TRBV5-1
D: TRBD1
CDR3: ASSHSGDREAF

size: .
V: TRBV6-5
D: TRBD2
CDR3: ASSPILAGGGAQY

size: .
V: TRBV30
D: .
CDR3: AWSAWGATEAF

size: .
V: TRBV2
D: .
CDR3: ASSFRGQNTEAF

size: .
V: TRBV19
D: TRBD1
CDR3: ASSISSPGGNQPQH

size: .
V: TRBV21-1
D: .
CDR3: ASSKARETQY

size: .
V: TRBV9
D: TRBD2
CDR3: ASTRTSGIPGNEQF

size: .
V: TRBV7-9
D: TRBD2
CDR3: ASSSLAGPYNEQF

size: once
V: TRBV6-4
D: .
CDR3: ASSFAGANTEAF

size: .
V: TRBV9
D: .
CDR3: ASSVASTGLYGYT

size: .
V: TRBV11-3
D: .
CDR3: ASSTSDWARYNEQF

size: .
V: TRBV7-9
D: .
CDR3: ASSSRHTEAF

size: .
V: TRBV9
D: .
CDR3: ASSVAGTDSNEQF

size: .
V: TRBV6-6
D: .
CDR3: ASSYAGESSYEQY

size: once
V: TRBV29-1
D: TRBD2
CDR3: STLGSGIADTQY

size: .
V: TRBV9
D: .
CDR3: ASSVGGSSYEQY

size: .
V: TRBV19
D: TRBD2
CDR3: ASSTAGGSYEQY

size: .
V: TRBV7-2
D: .
CDR3: ASSLVAGGTEGT

size: .
V: TRBV5-1
D: TRBD1
CDR3: ASSSRDSWIETQY

size: .
V: TRBV9
D: .
CDR3: ASSVSSGANEQF

size: .
V: TRBV2
D: .
CDR3: ASSEGGVSSGNTIY

size: .
V: TRBV5-5
D: .
CDR3: ASSFGTLSGNTIY

size: .
V: TRBV19
D: TRBD1
CDR3: ASSLGTGRGNEQF

size: .
V: TRBV19
D: .
CDR3: ASNNHVRGVEAF

size: .
V: TRBV5-1
D: TRBD1
CDR3: ASSLTGGISGELF

size: .
V: TRBV28
D: TRBD1
CDR3: ASSLWTGESNQPQH

size: .
V: TRBV18
D: TRBD2
CDR3: ASSRMTSGTNQETQY

size: .
V: TRBV5-4
D: TRBD1
CDR3: ASSVTGTGNYEQY

size: .
V: TRBV19
D: .
CDR3: ASSIAREGTYEQY

size: once
V: TRBV7-2
D: .
CDR3: ASSHRTTDTQY